These T cell receptor beta chains were read from a single sample in a study of blood T cell repertoires in COVID-19. Assay used: immunoSEQ multiplex PCR; TCRdb lists only in-frame clones, some missing. The sample shows a few hundred thousand clones, roughly 80% of them seen only once. Sample: peripheral blood. These receptors were obtained from a human donor in a cohort sampled during active COVID-19. Both conserved end residues are part of each CDR3. D genes are given only for firm matches. Not all rows give a size; the values are once, few, many and, for expanded clones, a class.

v_gene	j_gene	d_gene	abundance	CDR3nt	CDR3aa
TRBV11-3	TRBJ2-1	TRBD2	once	TGTGCCAGCAGCTTAGAACCGGGACTAGCGGGAGAAGGGACCTACAATGAGCAGTTCTTC	CASSLEPGLAGEGTYNEQFF
TRBV19	TRBJ1-2	.	.	TGTGCCAGTAGTATATCGGGGGACGGCTACACCTTC	CASSISGDGYTF
TRBV20-1	TRBJ2-7	TRBD2	.	TGCAGTGCTAGTCGCGGGACTAGCGGTTCCTACGAGCAGTACTTC	CSASRGTSGSYEQYF
TRBV28	TRBJ1-6	.	.	TGTGCCAGCAGTGGGGACACCAACTCCTATAATTCACCCCTCCACTTT	CASSGDTNSYNSPLHF
TRBV3-1/TRBV3-2	TRBJ1-3	.	.	TGTGCCAGCAGCCACCCTAACCGTGGAAACACCATATATTTT	CASSHPNRGNTIYF
TRBV5-4	TRBJ2-7	TRBD1	.	TGTGCCCTCGGGGACAGCTGGGAGCAGTACTTC	CALGDSWEQYF
TRBV9	TRBJ2-2	TRBD1	.	TGTGCCAGCAGCACCGGACAGGGCACCGGGGAGCTGTTTTTT	CASSTGQGTGELFF
TRBV28	TRBJ2-2	TRBD2	.	TGTGCCAGCAGTGATGAGGGACTAGCGGGAGGTTCGGGCACCGGGGAGCTGTTTTTT	CASSDEGLAGGSGTGELFF
TRBV6-1	TRBJ2-7	TRBD2	.	TGTGCCAGCAGTGAAGGGCTAGCGGGAGTTCGGCACGAGCAGTACTTC	CASSEGLAGVRHEQYF
TRBV6-5	TRBJ1-4	.	.	TGTGCCAGCATCGCCGGGGTTAATGAAAAACTGTTTTTT	CASIAGVNEKLFF
TRBV28	TRBJ2-7	TRBD2	few	TGTGCCAGCTACGGGACTAGCGTCTACGAGCAGTACTTC	CASYGTSVYEQYF
TRBV14	TRBJ1-2	TRBD1	.	TGTGCCAGCAGCCATACAGGGGCGGCAGCCTATGGCTACACCTTC	CASSHTGAAAYGYTF
TRBV10-3	TRBJ1-4	.	many	TGTGCCACCTCAGGGCCCGCGCAGGGATTGGACGAAAAACTGTTTTTT	CATSGPAQGLDEKLFF
TRBV28	TRBJ2-7	.	few	TGTGCCAGCAGTTTCTTCTACGAGCAGTACTTC	CASSFFYEQYF
TRBV24-1	TRBJ2-5	TRBD1	.	TGTGCCACCAGTGATCCGACCGGGACAGGGGAGACCCAGTACTTC	CATSDPTGTGETQYF
TRBV29-1	TRBJ2-7	TRBD1	once	TGCAGCGTTGCCGACAGGGTCGAGCAGTACTTC	CSVADRVEQYF
TRBV5-1	TRBJ2-1	TRBD1	.	TGCGCCAGCAGCCGGCCCGAGACAGGGTCCTACAATGAGCAGTTCTTC	CASSRPETGSYNEQFF
TRBV11-2	TRBJ2-1	TRBD2	.	TGTGCCAGCAGCTTAGATTCTAGTAGCGGGAGAAGGAATGAGCAGTTCTTC	CASSLDSSSGRRNEQFF
TRBV19	TRBJ2-1	TRBD2	.	TGTGCCAGTAGTCGGGGACTAGCGGGGATTTACAATGAGCAGTTCTTC	CASSRGLAGIYNEQFF
TRBV4-3	TRBJ1-1	.	.	TGCGCCAGCAGCCCGTCCAGGGCGGTGAACACTGAAGCTTTCTTT	CASSPSRAVNTEAFF
TRBV7-9	TRBJ2-7	.	few	TGTGCCATCCCAGGGGAAGGGGGATCCTACGAGCAGTACTTC	CAIPGEGGSYEQYF
TRBV7-9	TRBJ2-7	.	.	TGTGCCAGCAGCCCCGAGACCGGGCAGGGCCCCCGCGAGCAGTACTTC	CASSPETGQGPREQYF
TRBV30	TRBJ1-1	.	.	TGTGCCTGGTTGAGGGGGTTGTCTGAAGCTTTCTTT	CAWLRGLSEAFF
TRBV28	TRBJ2-7	.	.	TGTGCCAGCATTCAACCCCGGTCCTACGAGCAGTACTTC	CASIQPRSYEQYF
TRBV7-6	TRBJ1-2	TRBD1	.	TGTGCCAGCAGCGCCGGACAGGGGGCTTATGGCTACACCTTC	CASSAGQGAYGYTF
TRBV13	TRBJ2-1	TRBD2	.	TGTGCCAGCAGCTGGAGCGGGGGTAATGAGCAGTTCTTC	CASSWSGGNEQFF
TRBV15	TRBJ1-1	.	.	TGTGCCACCAGCAGAGGGGTAGGGGGAAAGAACACTGAAGCTTTCTTT	CATSRGVGGKNTEAFF
TRBV27	TRBJ1-1	TRBD1	.	TGTGCCAGCAGTTTCCCCGACCGGGACAGGGTAATGGGACTGGAGGCTTTCTTT	CASSFPDRDRVMGLEAFF
TRBV7-3	TRBJ2-1	TRBD2	.	TGTGCCAGCAGCTTAGGGACTAGCGGCTACAATGAGCAGTTCTTC	CASSLGTSGYNEQFF
TRBV7-2	TRBJ2-7	.	.	TGTGCCAGCAGCTCGCTAGCGACCCACGAGCAGTACTTC	CASSSLATHEQYF
TRBV10-3	TRBJ1-2	TRBD1	.	TGTGCCATCAGGGGGACAGGGGGGTTTGGGGACTATGGCTACACCTTC	CAIRGTGGFGDYGYTF
TRBV6-1	TRBJ1-5	.	.	TGTGCCAGCAGTGATCCCGGAAGGCTCGGGAATCAGCCCCAGCATTTT	CASSDPGRLGNQPQHF
TRBV18	TRBJ2-7	TRBD2	once	TGTGCCAGCTCACCTAACATGGCTAGCGGGAGTAGTGAGCAGTACTTC	CASSPNMASGSSEQYF
TRBV6-5	TRBJ1-2	.	.	TGTGCCAGCAGGCTTGCGAGCGGGCATGGCTACACCTTC	CASRLASGHGYTF
TRBV6-1	TRBJ1-5	.	once	TGTGCCAGCAGTGAAGCGCCGGGTCGGCCCCAGCATTTT	CASSEAPGRPQHF
TRBV5-4	TRBJ2-7	TRBD1	once	TGTGCCAGCAGAGTGGACAGGATTTCCTACGAGCAGTACTTC	CASRVDRISYEQYF